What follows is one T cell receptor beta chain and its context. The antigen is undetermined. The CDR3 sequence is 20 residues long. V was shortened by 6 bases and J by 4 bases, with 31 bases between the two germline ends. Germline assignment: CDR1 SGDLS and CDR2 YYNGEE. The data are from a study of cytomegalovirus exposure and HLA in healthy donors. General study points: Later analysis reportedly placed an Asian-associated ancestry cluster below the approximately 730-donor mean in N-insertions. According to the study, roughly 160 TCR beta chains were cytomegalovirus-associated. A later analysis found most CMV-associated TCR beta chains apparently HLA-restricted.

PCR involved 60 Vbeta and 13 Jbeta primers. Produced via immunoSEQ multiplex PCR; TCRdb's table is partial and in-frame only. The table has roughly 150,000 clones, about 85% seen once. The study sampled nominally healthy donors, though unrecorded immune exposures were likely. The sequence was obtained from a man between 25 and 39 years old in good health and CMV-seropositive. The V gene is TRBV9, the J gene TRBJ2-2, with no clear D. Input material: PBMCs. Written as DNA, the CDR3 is TGTGCCAGCACCCCAGACTTACACTTAAACCGAAGAGGAATCACCGGGGAGCTGTTTTTT. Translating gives CASTPDLHLNRRGITGELFF.